This record looks at one T cell receptor beta chain sequence and its context. Germline values: CDR1 MDHEN, CDR2 SYDVKM. J gave up 8 bases and V 6 bases, and 5 bases lay outside the gene matches. The CDR3 sequence is 13 residues long. Repertoires were generated with immunoSEQ multiplex PCR, while TCRdb's copy carries only in-frame clones and drops some. The table records around 200,000 clones, around 93% of them present only once. These data originate in a study of T cell responses to AZD1222 COVID-19 vaccine. The gene calls are TRBV28 and TRBJ1-4, with TRBD1 matching 8 bases. The sequence was obtained from an adult who received the MenACWY meningococcal vaccine as a control. Specimen: peripheral blood, collected 28 days after the second dose of the MenACWY control vaccine. CDR3 region: CASSRGQDEKLFF. The CDR3 DNA is TGTGCCAGCAGCAGGGGACAGGACGAAAAACTGTTTTTT.